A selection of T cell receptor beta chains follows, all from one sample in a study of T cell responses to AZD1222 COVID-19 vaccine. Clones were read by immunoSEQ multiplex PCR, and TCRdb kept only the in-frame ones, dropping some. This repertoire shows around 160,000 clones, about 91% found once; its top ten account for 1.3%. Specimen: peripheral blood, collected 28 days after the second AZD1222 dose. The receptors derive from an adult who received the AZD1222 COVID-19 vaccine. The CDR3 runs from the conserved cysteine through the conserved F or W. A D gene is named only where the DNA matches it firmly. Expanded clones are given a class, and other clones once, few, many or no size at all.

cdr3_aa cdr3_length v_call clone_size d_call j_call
CATSTSLRVGNYGYTF 16 TRBV15 - - TRBJ1-2
CASRKGPDGGGEKLFF 16 TRBV27 - - TRBJ1-4
CASSLDEDVGVRGNQPQHF 19 TRBV5-4 few - TRBJ1-5
CASSLELQGVGRDTQYF 17 TRBV5-1 once TRBD1 TRBJ2-3
CATRTGNSNQPQHF 14 TRBV27 - TRBD1 TRBJ1-5
CASSVSGTTQYF 12 TRBV9 - - TRBJ2-3
CASTTTSGRFYEQYF 15 TRBV6-5 - TRBD2 TRBJ2-7
CASRTSGEQYF 11 TRBV6-6 - - TRBJ2-7
CASSFLNSPLHF 12 TRBV14 - - TRBJ1-6
CASSPDRGRNEKLFF 15 TRBV18 - TRBD1 TRBJ1-4